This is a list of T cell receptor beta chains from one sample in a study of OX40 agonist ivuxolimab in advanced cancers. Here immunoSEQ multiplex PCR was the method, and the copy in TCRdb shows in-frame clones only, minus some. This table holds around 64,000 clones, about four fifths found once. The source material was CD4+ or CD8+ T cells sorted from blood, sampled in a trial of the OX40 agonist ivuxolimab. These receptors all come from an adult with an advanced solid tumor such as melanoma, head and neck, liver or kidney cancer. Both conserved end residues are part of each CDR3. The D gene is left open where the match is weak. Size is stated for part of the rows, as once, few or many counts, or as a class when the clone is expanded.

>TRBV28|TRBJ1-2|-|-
TGTGCCAGCAGCCCCCAGGGAAACTATGGCTACACCTTC
CASSPQGNYGYTF
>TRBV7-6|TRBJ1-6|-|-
TGTGCCAGCAGCTTAGATCCGGCTTCACCCCTCCACTTT
CASSLDPASPLHF
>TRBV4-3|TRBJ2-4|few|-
TGCGCCAGCAGCCAAGGCAGGGATCAGATTCAGTACTTC
CASSQGRDQIQYF
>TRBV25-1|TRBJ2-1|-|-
TGTGCCAGCAGTCCCCGGTCCAGCCCAACGAGGCAGTTCTTC
CASSPRSSPTRQFF
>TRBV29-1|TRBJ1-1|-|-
TGCAGCGTTGGGTACATGAACACTGAAGCTTTCTTT
CSVGYMNTEAFF
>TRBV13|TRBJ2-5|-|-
TGTGCCAGCAGCTTAAGAGAACAAGAGACCCAGTACTTC
CASSLREQETQYF
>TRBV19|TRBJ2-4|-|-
TGTGCCAGTAGTATCGCCAGGGTCTTAACCAAAAACATTCAGTACTTC
CASSIARVLTKNIQYF
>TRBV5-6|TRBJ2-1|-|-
TGTGCCAGCAGCTCCACAGCTGACGCCTACAATGAGCAGTTCTTC
CASSSTADAYNEQFF
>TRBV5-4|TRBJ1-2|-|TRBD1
TGTGCCAGCAGCTTGGGCTCCGGGACAGGGACGAATGGCTACACCTTC
CASSLGSGTGTNGYTF
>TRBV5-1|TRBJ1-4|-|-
TGCGCCAGCAGCTTGGGGCAGGTTAACGAAAAACTGTTTTTT
CASSLGQVNEKLFF
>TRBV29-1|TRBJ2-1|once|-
TGCAGTGGGGGCGGTAATGAGCAGTTCTTC
CSGGGNEQFF
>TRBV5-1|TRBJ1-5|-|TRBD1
TGCGCCAGCAGCTTGGATTCAGGGGGCGGCAATCAGCCCCAGCATTTT
CASSLDSGGGNQPQHF
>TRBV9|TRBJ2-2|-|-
TGTGCCAGCAGCGTCAGAACCGAAGGAACCGGGGAGCTGTTTTTT
CASSVRTEGTGELFF
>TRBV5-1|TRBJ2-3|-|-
TGCGCCAGCAGCTTGGTCGGCCCCTTGACAGATACGCAGTATTTT
CASSLVGPLTDTQYF
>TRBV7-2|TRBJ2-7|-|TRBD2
TGTGCCAGCAGCTCCGGGACTAGCGGGAGGAAGCCCTACGAGCAGTACTTC
CASSSGTSGRKPYEQYF
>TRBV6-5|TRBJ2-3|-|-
TGTGCCAGCACGCAACCTGGCACAGATACGCAGTATTTT
CASTQPGTDTQYF
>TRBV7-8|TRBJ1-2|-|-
TGTGCCAGCAGCTTAGCGACAGGACGGTCTTTGGGAGGCTACACCTTC
CASSLATGRSLGGYTF
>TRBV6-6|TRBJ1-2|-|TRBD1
TGTGCCATCCCAGGGGGTGACGACTATGGCTACACCTTC
CAIPGGDDYGYTF
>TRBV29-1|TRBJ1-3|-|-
TGCAGCGTTGATGATGGTGGTAACACCGCATATTTT
CSVDDGGNTAYF
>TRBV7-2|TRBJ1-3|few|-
TGTGCCAGCAGCTTAGAGGACGATTACTCTGGAAACACCATATATTTT
CASSLEDDYSGNTIYF
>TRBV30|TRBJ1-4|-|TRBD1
TGTGCCTGGACCGAGGGACAGGGGGGTGAAAAACTGTTTTTT
CAWTEGQGGEKLFF
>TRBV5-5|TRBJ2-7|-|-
TGTGCCAGCAGCTCGGAGGGCCCGAGGGGCTACGAGCAGTACTTC
CASSSEGPRGYEQYF
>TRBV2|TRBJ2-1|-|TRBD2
TGTGCCAGCAGTGAGACTAGCGGAGGCTACAATGAGCAGTTCTTC
CASSETSGGYNEQFF
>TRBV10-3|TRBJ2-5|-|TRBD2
TGTGCCATCAGCGAACGGGTCAGACTAGCGGGGGGCCGGGAGACCCAGTACTTC
CAISERVRLAGGRETQYF
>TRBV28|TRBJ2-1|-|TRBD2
TGTGCCAGCAGTTTAGTGTCAGCGGGGGGGTACAATGAGCAGTTCTTC
CASSLVSAGGYNEQFF
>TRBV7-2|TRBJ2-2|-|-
TGTGCCAGCGCGACGGGAGTGAGCACCGGGGAGCTGTTTTTT
CASATGVSTGELFF
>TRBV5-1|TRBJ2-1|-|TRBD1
TGCGCCAGCAGCTACCGATCCGGGACAGATTACAATGAGCAGTTCTTC
CASSYRSGTDYNEQFF
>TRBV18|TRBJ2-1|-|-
TGTGCCAGCTCACCGGGACGGGTTGAGCAGTTCTTC
CASSPGRVEQFF
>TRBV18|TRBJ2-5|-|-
TGTGCCAGCTCACCTCAGTTGCAGACCCAGTACTTC
CASSPQLQTQYF
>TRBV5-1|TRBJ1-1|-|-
TGCGCCAGCAGCTTGGACCCGAACGGGAACACTGAAGCTTTCTTT
CASSLDPNGNTEAFF
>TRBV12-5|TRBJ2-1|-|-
TGTGCTAGTAGGAGCTCCTACAATGAGCAGTTCTTC
CASRSSYNEQFF
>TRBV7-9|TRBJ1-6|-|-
TGTGCCAGCAGCTTCCAGGGGTTGAATTCACCCCTCCACTTT
CASSFQGLNSPLHF
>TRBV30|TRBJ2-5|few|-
TGTGCCTGGAGTTGGGGGGAGACCCAGTACTTC
CAWSWGETQYF
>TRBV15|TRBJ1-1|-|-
TGTGCCACCAGCAAGGAGAACACTGAAGCTTTCTTT
CATSKENTEAFF
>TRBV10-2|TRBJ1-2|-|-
TGCGCCAGCAGCGAAGACTCCAGGAACTATGGCTACACCTTC
CASSEDSRNYGYTF
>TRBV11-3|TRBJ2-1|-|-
TGTGCCAGCAGCTTACAGGACGGGGACAATGAGCAGTTCTTC
CASSLQDGDNEQFF
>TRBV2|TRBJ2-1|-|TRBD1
TGTGCCAGCATTCTGGACAGGGGCGGGGACAATGAGCAGTTCTTC
CASILDRGGDNEQFF
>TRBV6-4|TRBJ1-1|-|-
TGTGCCAGCAGCGGGACTGCGAACACTGAAGCTTTCTTT
CASSGTANTEAFF
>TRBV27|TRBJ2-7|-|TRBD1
TGTGCCAGCCGGTCACGTCCGGGACAGGGCTACGAGCAGTACTTC
CASRSRPGQGYEQYF
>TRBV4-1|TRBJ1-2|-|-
TGCGCCAGCAGTCCCGCAGACGGGGGCATAGGGGGCTACACCTTC
CASSPADGGIGGYTF
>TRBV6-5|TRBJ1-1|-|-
TGTGCCAGCAGTTACTCGCGGGGGCAGGGCACTGAAGCTTTCTTT
CASSYSRGQGTEAFF
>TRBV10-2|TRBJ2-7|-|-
TGCGCCAGCAGTGTCGGCCTCCCGGAGCAGTACTTC
CASSVGLPEQYF
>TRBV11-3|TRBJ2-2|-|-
TGTGCCAGCAGCTTAGTTAAAAGCACCCGGGGCACCGGGGAGCTGTTTTTT
CASSLVKSTRGTGELFF
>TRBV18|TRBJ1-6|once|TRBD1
TGTGCCAGCTCACATGGACAGGGGCGTTATAATTCACCCCTCCACTTT
CASSHGQGRYNSPLHF
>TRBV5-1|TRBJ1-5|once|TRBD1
TGCGCCAGCAGCTTTCGGACAGGGCACCATCGCAATCAGCCCCAGCATTTT
CASSFRTGHHRNQPQHF
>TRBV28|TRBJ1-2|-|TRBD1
TGTGCCAGCAGTACAGGACAGGCCCGGAGCTATGGCTACACCTTC
CASSTGQARSYGYTF
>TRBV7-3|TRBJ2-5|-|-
TGTGCCAGCAGCTTAACAGGGGTGGAGACCCAGTACTTC
CASSLTGVETQYF
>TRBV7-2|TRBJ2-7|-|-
TGTGCCAGCAGCTTAGGACCTTTTCCCGCCTACGAGCAGTACTTC
CASSLGPFPAYEQYF
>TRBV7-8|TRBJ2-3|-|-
TGTGCCAGCAGCTTAGTTTCACGGGGCGCGAGGGATACGCAGTATTTT
CASSLVSRGARDTQYF
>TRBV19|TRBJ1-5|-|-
TGTGCCAGTAGTACCGGGCCAGGGGCGCTTTCGATTGGGCAGCCCCAGCATTTT
CASSTGPGALSIGQPQHF
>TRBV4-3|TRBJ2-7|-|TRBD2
TGCGCCAGCAGCCAGGGAGGGGTCTCCTACGAGCAGTACTTC
CASSQGGVSYEQYF
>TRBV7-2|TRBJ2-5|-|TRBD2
TGTGCCAGCAGCATCGCGTGGGGGGGCCAAGAGACCCAGTACTTC
CASSIAWGGQETQYF
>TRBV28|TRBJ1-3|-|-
TGTGCCAGCACCAACCCCAGGGGCGCCATATATTTT
CASTNPRGAIYF
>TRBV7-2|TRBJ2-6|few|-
TGTGCCAGCAGCCCTAGCCCAGGCCGCTCTGGGGCCAACGTCCTGACTTTC
CASSPSPGRSGANVLTF
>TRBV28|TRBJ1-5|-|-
TGTGCCAGCCTTACGATTGGACTGATCAATCAGCCCCAGCATTTT
CASLTIGLINQPQHF
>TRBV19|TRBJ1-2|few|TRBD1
TGTGCCAGCCGGTCGGACAGGACAAAAAGAGCTAACTATGGCTACACCTTC
CASRSDRTKRANYGYTF
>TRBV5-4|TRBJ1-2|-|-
TGTGCCAGCAGCTTCCGGGGTATGGCCTATGGCTACACCTTC
CASSFRGMAYGYTF